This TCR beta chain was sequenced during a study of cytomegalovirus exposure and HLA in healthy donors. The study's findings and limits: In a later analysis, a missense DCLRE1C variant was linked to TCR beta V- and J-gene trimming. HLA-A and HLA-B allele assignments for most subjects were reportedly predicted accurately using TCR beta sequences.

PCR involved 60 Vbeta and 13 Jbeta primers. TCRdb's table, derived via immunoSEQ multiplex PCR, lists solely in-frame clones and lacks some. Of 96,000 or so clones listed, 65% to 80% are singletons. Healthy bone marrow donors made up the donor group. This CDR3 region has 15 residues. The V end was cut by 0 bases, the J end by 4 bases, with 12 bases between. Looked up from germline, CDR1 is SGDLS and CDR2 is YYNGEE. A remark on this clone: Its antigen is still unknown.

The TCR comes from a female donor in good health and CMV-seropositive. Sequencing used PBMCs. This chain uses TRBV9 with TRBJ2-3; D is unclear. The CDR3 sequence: CASSVGSVYPDTQYF. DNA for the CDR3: TGTGCCAGCAGCGTAGGGAGCGTTTACCCAGATACGCAGTATTTT.